This T cell receptor (beta chain) is from a study of T cells in women clearing cervical HPV infection. Study-level background: Donors had HPV16-related CIN3 or worse; 2 had invasive cancer.

The repertoire was sequenced with immunoSEQ multiplex PCR; TCRdb's copy has only in-frame clones and lacks some. Its table lists some 46,000 clones. As to this clone: The sequenced fragment ends 3 residues before the CDR3 boundary, so the rest is inferred from the germline J gene.

Germline lookup yields CDR1 MNHEY and CDR2 SVGEGT. The CDR3 is made up of 16 amino acids. Trimming at V came to 7 bases and at J to 1 base, leaving 8 bases not matched to a gene. The rearrangement joins TRBV6-2 or TRBV6-3 to TRBJ2-1, with 9 bases aligning to TRBD2. Sequencing was done on a sample of blood buffy coat. This sequence was found in a woman between 18 and 69 years old with a cervical HPV16 infection that either progressed to CIN3+ or cleared (not recorded which). CDR3 sequence: CASTLQGLASYNEQFF. The covered CDR3 bases are TGTGCCAGCACCCTTCAGGGACTAGCATCCTACAATGAG.